Below, one T cell receptor (beta chain) is given with its context. The authors carried out high-throughput sequencing of TCR beta. They applied it to CD8+ and CD4+ T cells obtained from blood. The control participants were healthy donors, and these controls were matched with respect to both age and sex. The sample comes from a study of CD8 T cells in Susac syndrome. Random hexamers primed reverse transcription of about 0.5 to 1 ug RNA. Each CDR3 protein is one row after TCRdb ran MiXCR on the immunoSEQ multiplex PCR reads. The table lists approximately 110,000 distinct CDR3 sequences, roughly 95% of them singletons. Germline lookup yields CDR1 SEHNR and CDR2 FQNEAQ (reference sequence). V lost 5 bases, J lost 6 bases, and 8 bases stayed unmatched. The CDR3 has 16 residues.

The rearrangement uses TRBV7-9 and TRBJ2-7, with TRBD2 matching over 15 bases. Specimen: CD4+ T cells from PBMCs. The receptor was derived from a human donor in good health. The CDR3: CASSPQGLAGGLEQYF. Written as DNA, the CDR3 is TGTGCCAGCAGCCCCCAGGGACTAGCGGGAGGTCTCGAGCAGTACTTC.